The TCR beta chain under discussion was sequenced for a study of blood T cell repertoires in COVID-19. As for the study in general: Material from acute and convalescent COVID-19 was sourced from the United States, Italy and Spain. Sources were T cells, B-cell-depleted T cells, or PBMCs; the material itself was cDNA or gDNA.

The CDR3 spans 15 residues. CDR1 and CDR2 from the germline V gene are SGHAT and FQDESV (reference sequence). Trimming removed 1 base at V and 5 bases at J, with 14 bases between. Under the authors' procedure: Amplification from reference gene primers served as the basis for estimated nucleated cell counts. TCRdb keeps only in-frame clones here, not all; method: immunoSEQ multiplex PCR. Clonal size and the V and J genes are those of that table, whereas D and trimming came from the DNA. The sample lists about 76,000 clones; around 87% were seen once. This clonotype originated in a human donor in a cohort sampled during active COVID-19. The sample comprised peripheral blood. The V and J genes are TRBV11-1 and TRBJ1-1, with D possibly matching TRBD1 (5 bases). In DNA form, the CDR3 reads TGTGCCAGCAGCTTAGACGACAGCGCGGGGACTGAAGCTTTCTTT. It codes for CASSLDDSAGTEAFF.